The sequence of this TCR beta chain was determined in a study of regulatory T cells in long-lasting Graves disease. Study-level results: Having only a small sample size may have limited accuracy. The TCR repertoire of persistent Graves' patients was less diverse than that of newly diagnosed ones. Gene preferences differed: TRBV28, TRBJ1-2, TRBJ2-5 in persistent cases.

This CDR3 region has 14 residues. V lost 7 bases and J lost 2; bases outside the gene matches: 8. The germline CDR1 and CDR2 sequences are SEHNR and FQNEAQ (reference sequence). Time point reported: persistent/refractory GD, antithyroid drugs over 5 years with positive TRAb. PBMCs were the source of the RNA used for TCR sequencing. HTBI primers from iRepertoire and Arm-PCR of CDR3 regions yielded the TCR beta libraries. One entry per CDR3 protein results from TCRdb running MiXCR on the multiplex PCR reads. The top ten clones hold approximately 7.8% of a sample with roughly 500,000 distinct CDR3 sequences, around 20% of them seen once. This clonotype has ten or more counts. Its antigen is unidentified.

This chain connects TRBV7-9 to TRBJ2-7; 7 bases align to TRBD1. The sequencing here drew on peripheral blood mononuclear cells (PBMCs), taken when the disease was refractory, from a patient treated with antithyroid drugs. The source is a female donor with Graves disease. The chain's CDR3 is CASTQGTDPYEQYF. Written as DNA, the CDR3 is TGTGCCAGCACCCAAGGGACAGACCCCTACGAGCAGTACTTC.